This T cell receptor beta chain was recorded in a study of blood T cell repertoires in COVID-19. Repertoires were generated with immunoSEQ multiplex PCR, while TCRdb's copy carries only in-frame clones and drops some. The table shows fewer than 350,000 clones, with around 90% occurring only once. The V and J ends lost 4 bases and 2 bases respectively, with 16 bases between them. CDR3 length: 15 residues. The germline gives CDR1 SGHRS, CDR2 YFSETQ. Sequenced input: peripheral blood. The rearrangement joins TRBV5-1 to TRBJ2-7; maybe TRBD1 (6 bases). The TCR comes from a woman aged 25 to 39 with COVID-19, enrolled during active disease. This chain's CDR3 is CASSPGHLNAYEQYF. The CDR3 nucleotides read TGCGCCAGCAGCCCGGGACATTTGAACGCCTACGAGCAGTACTTC.